This passage covers 18 T cell receptor beta chains from one sample sequenced in a study of CD8 T cells in Susac syndrome. When the RNA was reverse transcribed, random hexamers were used with an input of 0.5 to 1 ug. TCRdb itself ran the immunoSEQ multiplex PCR reads through MiXCR, one entry per CDR3 protein. The table shows some 77,000 distinct CDR3 sequences, with 93% occurring only once. Sample: CD4+ T cells from PBMCs. These receptors all stem from a human donor with Susac syndrome.

The chain combines TRBV6-2 or TRBV6-3 with TRBJ2-2; D might be TRBD2 (6 bases). V shed 4 bases and J shed 5 bases, with 20 bases lying between them. The CDR3 is made up of 17 amino acids. The germline V gene has CDR1 MNHEY and CDR2 SVGEGT. The CDR3 spells CASSSLSGETGTGELFF. The CDR3 DNA reads TGTGCCAGCAGTTCCCTGTCGGGGGAAACGGGGACCGGGGAGCTGTTTTTT.

J is TRBJ2-5 and V is TRBV30; a weak D match, TRBD1 (6 bases). The CDR3 runs to 12 residues. From germline, CDR1 is GTSNPN and CDR2 SVGIG (reference sequence). The V and J ends lost 5 bases and 7 bases respectively, with 14 bases between them. The CDR3 spells CAWVQGWGTQYF. The CDR3, as DNA: TGTGCCTGGGTACAGGGTTGGGGGACCCAGTACTTC.

This chain uses TRBV11-2 with TRBJ2-5, with 9 positions matching TRBD1. Germline V gene data show CDR1 as SGHAT and CDR2 as FQNNGV. CDR3 length: 15 residues. V lost 7 bases to trimming and J lost 5 bases; unmatched junction nucleotides: 11. The CDR3 reads CASTSRDRAVETQYF. DNA for the CDR3: TGTGCCAGCACCTCGCGGGACAGGGCCGTGGAGACCCAGTACTTC.

The chain employs TRBV6-2 or TRBV6-3 and TRBJ2-4; a possible D gene is TRBD2 (5 bases). This CDR3 contains 14 residues. Germline lookup yields CDR1 MNHEY and CDR2 SVGEGT. Trimming took 5 bases from V and 0 from J, leaving 8 bases between them. This CDR3 reads CASSLRGAKNIQYF. In DNA form, the CDR3 reads TGTGCCAGCAGTCTTCGGGGAGCCAAAAACATTCAGTACTTC.

The chain couples TRBV7-2 to TRBJ1-1; 7 bases agree with TRBD1. The length of the CDR3 is 13 residues. The germline gives CDR1 SGHTA, CDR2 FQGNSA. The V segment lost 2 bases and the J segment 7 bases; nucleotides outside the gene matches: 4. The CDR3 DNA follows: TGTGCCAGCAGCTTACAGGGGGGAGGTGAAGCTTTCTTT. Encoded protein: CASSLQGGGEAFF. Together with reference TRBV7-2 and TRBJ1-1, the CDR3 gives the full variable domain: GAGVSQSPSNKVTEKGKDVELRCDPISGHTALYWYRQSLGQGLEFLIYFQGNSAPDKSGLPSDRFSAERTGGSVSTLTIQRTQQEDSAVYLCASSLQGGGEAFFGQGTRLTVV.

V and J are TRBV2 and TRBJ2-3; D possibly matches TRBD1 or TRBD2 (6 bases each). V lost 5 bases to trimming and J lost 0 bases, with 12 bases between them. The CDR3 totals 15 residues. Looked up from germline, CDR1 is SNHLY and CDR2 is FYNNEI. The CDR3 region has the DNA TGTGCCAGCAGTAAACAGGGACTTAGCACAGATACGCAGTATTTT. Its protein product is CASSKQGLSTDTQYF.

J is TRBJ1-2 and V is TRBV7-2; the match to TRBD1 covers 9 bases. The CDR3 has 15 amino acids. The trim removed 1 base at V and 4 bases at J, leaving 4 bases unmatched. The germline gives CDR1 SGHTA, CDR2 FQGNSA. CDR3 loop: CASSLGTGDLYGYTF. The CDR3, as DNA: TGTGCCAGCAGCTTAGGGACAGGGGACCTCTATGGCTACACCTTC.

The rearrangement uses TRBV14 and TRBJ2-5; D assignment may be TRBD1 or TRBD2 (5 bases each). Looked up from germline, CDR1 is SGHDN and CDR2 is FVKESK. Trimming took 2 bases from V and 7 from J, leaving 11 bases between them. The CDR3 consists of 13 residues. The CDR3 sequence is CASSQRGPGTQYF. As DNA, the CDR3 is TGTGCCAGCAGCCAACGGGGACCTGGGACCCAGTACTTC.

The rearrangement joins TRBV7-3 to TRBJ2-3; 12 nucleotides agree with TRBD2. The CDR3 totals 16 residues. Germline V gene data show CDR1 as SGHTA and CDR2 as FQGTGA. With V trimmed by 3 bases and J by 2 bases, 3 bases remained unmatched. CDR3 amino acids: CASSLTSGGYTDTQYF. The CDR3 DNA reads TGTGCCAGCAGCTTGACTAGCGGGGGTTACACAGATACGCAGTATTTT.

This sequence joins TRBV28 and TRBJ1-6; 7 positions agree with TRBD1. V dropped 4 bases and J dropped 9; count of bases not matched to a gene: 15. This CDR3 is built from 17 residues. Germline V gives CDR1 MDHEN, CDR2 SYDVKM. The CDR3 nucleotides are TGTGCCAGCAGTTCTCCTTTCGACAGGGACATCGGTTCACCCCTCCACTTT. The encoded protein is CASSSPFDRDIGSPLHF.

This chain links TRBV3-1 with TRBJ2-7; D gene uncertain. The V gene's germline CDR1 is LGHDT and CDR2 YNNKEL (reference sequence). Between the trimmed V and J ends, which lost 2 bases and 5 bases, there was a span of 4 bases. This CDR3 spans 11 amino acids. The CDR3 spells CASSQIHEQYF. DNA of the CDR3: TGTGCCAGCAGCCAAATCCACGAGCAGTACTTC.

This rearrangement joins TRBV20-1 to TRBJ2-3; 9 bases fit TRBD2. Germline loops: CDR1 DFQATT, CDR2 SNEGSKA (reference sequence). This CDR3 has 15 residues. The V gene end was trimmed by 5 bases and the J gene end by 4 bases; junction bases not matched to a gene: 10. CDR3 protein: CSAGGGAFGADTQYF. The CDR3 region has the DNA TGCAGTGCTGGCGGGGGGGCCTTTGGGGCAGATACGCAGTATTTT.

This clonotype was observed once. V is TRBV6-6 and J is TRBJ2-1, with a tentative D call TRBD2 (7 bases). V shed 0 bases and J shed 7 bases, with 16 bases lying between them. Germline V gene sequence: CDR1 MNHNY, CDR2 SVGAGI (reference sequence). The CDR3 length is 16 residues. The CDR3 DNA follows: TGTGCCAGCAGTTACTCGACCCACGGGGGGCGGAATGAGCAGTTCTTC. Protein sequence: CASSYSTHGGRNEQFF.

V usage is TRBV27 and J usage is TRBJ1-6; 8 positions agree with TRBD1. CDR1 and CDR2 (germline): MNHEY, SMNVEV (reference sequence). The CDR3 is 15 residues long. The V and J ends lost 5 bases and 9 bases, in that order; junction bases with no gene match: 9. The CDR3 region has the DNA TGTGCCAGCAGTCCCTATGGACAGGGAGGTTCACCCCTCCACTTT. Translated, it gives CASSPYGQGGSPLHF.

The chain combines TRBV28 with TRBJ2-7, with D possibly TRBD2 on 5 matching bases. Germline lookup yields CDR1 MDHEN and CDR2 SYDVKM. This CDR3 has 14 amino acids. Trimming took 8 bases from V and 0 from J, leaving 14 bases between them. In DNA form, the CDR3 reads TGTGCCAGCGGAAGACTACCCGGCTCCTACGAGCAGTACTTC. Its translation: CASGRLPGSYEQYF.

The chain joins TRBV11-2 to TRBJ2-1; 7 bases agree with TRBD2. Germline CDR1 is SGHAT and CDR2 is FQNNGV. The CDR3 runs 15 residues. The ends lost 5 bases at V and 1 base at J; junction bases unmatched: 5. Here the CDR3 reads CASSHLAESYNEQFF. CDR3 bases: TGTGCCAGCAGCCACCTAGCGGAATCCTACAATGAGCAGTTCTTC.

CDR3 nucleotide sequence: TGTGCCAGCAGCCAAGTAGCGGGGGGGCAGCAGTTCTTC. Encoded protein: CASSQVAGGQQFF. The chain is built from TRBV3-1 and TRBJ2-1; TRBD2 agrees at 11 bases. The CDR3 is 13 amino acids. CDR1 is LGHDT, CDR2 YNNKEL, per germline (reference sequence). J gave up 11 bases and V 1 base, and 1 base lay outside the gene matches.

The J gene is TRBJ2-5, the V gene TRBV6-2 or TRBV6-3; TRBD2 matches 10 bases. CDR3 length: 15 amino acids. The trim removed 2 bases at V and 6 bases at J, leaving 6 bases unmatched. Germline CDR1 reads MNHEY; CDR2 reads SVGEGT. The chain's CDR3 is CASSYVSSGGQTQYF. CDR3 nucleotides: TGTGCCAGCAGTTACGTGTCTAGCGGGGGACAGACCCAGTACTTC.